These T cell receptor beta chains were read from a single sample in a study. TCRdb processed the 5' RACE reads anew with MiXCR; each CDR3 protein has one entry. In the table there are some 8,300 distinct CDR3 sequences, 45% to 70% of which are singletons. The sample was Tregs sorted from a lymph node. These TCRs come from a female donor with breast cancer. Each CDR3 is given with its conserved first and last residue. A D gene is named only where the DNA matches it firmly. Size values are once, few and many counts, or a class for expanded clones, and some rows have none.

NA | TRBJ1-2 | TRBV5-1 | NA | TGCGCCAGCAGCTTGGGTCTTCAGGGTTTGAATGGCTACACCTTC | CASSLGLQGLNGYTF
few | TRBJ1-5 | TRBV12-3/TRBV12-4 | NA | TGTGCCAGCAGTTTTGCGGGGGGCCCCCATCAGCCCCAGCATTTT | CASSFAGGPHQPQHF
NA | TRBJ2-2 | TRBV20-1 | TRBD1 | TGCAGTGCTACCGGGACAGGGGGCGCCGGGGAGCTGCTTTTT | CSATGTGGAGELLF
NA | TRBJ1-1 | TRBV19 | NA | TGTGCCAGTAGTTCATACCGGCCGGGAAACACTGAAGCTTTCTTT | CASSSYRPGNTEAFF
NA | TRBJ1-1 | TRBV28 | NA | TGTGCCAGCAGTTTAATTCGACCCTCGGGACTGAACACTGAAGCTTTCTTT | CASSLIRPSGLNTEAFF
few | TRBJ1-2 | TRBV7-3 | NA | TGTGCCAGCAGCTACAACTTGGGCCGGGGCTACACCTTC | CASSYNLGRGYTF
few | TRBJ2-1 | TRBV12-3/TRBV12-4 | TRBD1 | TGTGCCAGCAGTGTAACAGGGGGCGAAAACAATGAGCAGTTCTTC | CASSVTGGENNEQFF
few | TRBJ1-3 | TRBV6-2/TRBV6-3 | NA | TGTGCCAGCAGAGACCGGGGTCTAAGCTCTGGAAACACCATATATTTT | CASRDRGLSSGNTIYF
NA | TRBJ2-6 | TRBV13 | NA | TGTGCCAGCAGCTCCCGGCCCATCCGGGGGGCCAACGTCCTGACTTTC | CASSSRPIRGANVLTF
NA | TRBJ2-7 | TRBV5-1 | TRBD2 | TGCGCCAGCGGGACTAGTAACGAGCAGTACTTC | CASGTSNEQYF
NA | TRBJ2-1 | TRBV18 | NA | TGTGCCAGCTCACCAGGCGGTAACTCCTACAATGAGCAGTTCTTC | CASSPGGNSYNEQFF
NA | TRBJ2-1 | TRBV4-3 | TRBD1 | TGCGCCAGCAGCCACGACCGGGACAGGTATAATGAGCAGTTCTTC | CASSHDRDRYNEQFF
NA | TRBJ2-2 | TRBV20-1 | NA | TGCAGTGCTAGCACCCTACGGGAGCTGTTTTTT | CSASTLRELFF
NA | TRBJ2-7 | TRBV5-1 | NA | TGCGCCAGCAGCTTGGGATGGGTAGGAATCCGAGAGCAGTACTTC | CASSLGWVGIREQYF
once | TRBJ2-2 | TRBV4-2 | NA | TGTGCCAGCAGCCAAGATGACTTAGAGGCCGGGGAGCTGTTTTTT | CASSQDDLEAGELFF
NA | TRBJ1-5 | TRBV2 | TRBD1 | TGTGCCAGCAGCGTGTCCCGGGACAGTAATCAGCCCCAGCATTTT | CASSVSRDSNQPQHF
few | TRBJ1-6 | TRBV20-1 | TRBD1 | TGCAGTGCTAGTGCGGGACAGTCTCTTTCCTCCTATAATTCACCCCTCCACTTT | CSASAGQSLSSYNSPLHF
NA | TRBJ1-6 | TRBV28 | NA | TGTACCAGCAGAACCGGTCCGGCTGGGAATTCACCCCTCCACTTT | CTSRTGPAGNSPLHF
NA | TRBJ2-7 | TRBV7-8 | TRBD2 | TGTGCCAGCAGCTTTTTCTCTTCGGGACTAGTTCGTTCTGAGCAGTACTTC | CASSFFSSGLVRSEQYF
NA | TRBJ2-1 | TRBV20-1 | NA | NA | CSARVGRGTSGFF
few | TRBJ1-5 | TRBV20-1 | NA | TGCAGTGCAGTCCAGGGTTTCAATCAGCCCCAGCATTTT | CSAVQGFNQPQHF
NA | TRBJ1-1 | TRBV7-2 | NA | TGTGCCAGCAGCCAGGACAGTGACGCACGGGCTTTCTTT | CASSQDSDARAFF
few | TRBJ2-1 | TRBV7-3 | NA | TGTGCCAGCAGCCTAGGTTCCTTCGGTGAGCAGTTCTTC | CASSLGSFGEQFF
NA | TRBJ2-7 | TRBV20-1 | TRBD2 | TGCAGTGCTAGTCTCAGGACTAGTCTCTACGAGCAGTACTTC | CSASLRTSLYEQYF
NA | TRBJ2-7 | TRBV20-1 | TRBD2 | TGCAGTGCTAGGGGCCCTAGCGGGCGTTCCTACGAGCAGTACTTC | CSARGPSGRSYEQYF
NA | TRBJ1-4 | TRBV9 | NA | TGTGCCAGCAGCGATAGCGGACGAGAAAAACTGTTTTTT | CASSDSGREKLFF
NA | TRBJ2-5 | TRBV11-2 | TRBD1 | TGTGCCAGCAGCCCAGGGGGCCGACCACAAGAGACCCAGTACTTC | CASSPGGRPQETQYF
NA | TRBJ1-3 | TRBV6-2/TRBV6-3 | NA | TGTGCCAGCAGTTACTCGCCCTGGGGGAGAGGAAACACCATATATTTT | CASSYSPWGRGNTIYF
NA | TRBJ2-5 | TRBV4-2 | TRBD2 | TGTGCCAGCAGCCCCGGACTAGCTAGAGAGACCCAGTACTTC | CASSPGLARETQYF
NA | TRBJ2-3 | TRBV2 | NA | TGTGCCAGCAGTGAAGCGGGACGCCGGGGTGATACGCAGTATTTT | CASSEAGRRGDTQYF
NA | TRBJ2-6 | TRBV20-1 | NA | TGCAGTGCTAGAGGTCTGACAACCCGGGACCCCGTCTCTGGGGCCAACGTCCTGACTTTC | CSARGLTTRDPVSGANVLTF
NA | TRBJ2-3 | TRBV7-3 | TRBD2 | TGTGCCAGCAGACGTAGCGGGAGTCGCACAGATACGCAGTATTTT | CASRRSGSRTDTQYF
few | TRBJ1-1 | TRBV6-5 | TRBD1 | TGTGCCAGCAGCATGGACAGGGGAGGCACTGAAGCTTTCTTT | CASSMDRGGTEAFF
NA | TRBJ2-2 | TRBV4-2 | TRBD2 | TGTGCCAGCAGCCAAGAAACTAGCGAGAACACCGGGGAGCTGTTTTTT | CASSQETSENTGELFF
few | TRBJ2-1 | TRBV7-3 | NA | TGTGCCAGCAGCTTAACAGCCCCCAATGAGCAGTTCTTC | CASSLTAPNEQFF
NA | TRBJ1-1 | TRBV7-2 | NA | TGTGCCAGCAGCTTAGGATATACCACTGCAGCTTTCTTT | CASSLGYTTAAFF
few | TRBJ2-5 | TRBV10-3 | NA | TGTGCCATCAGTAGAAACCGGGATCAAGAGACCCAGTACTTC | CAISRNRDQETQYF
NA | TRBJ2-5 | TRBV7-2 | NA | TGTGCCAGCAGCTATATCGATGGAGGAATGGGGACCCAGTACTTC | CASSYIDGGMGTQYF
NA | TRBJ2-3 | TRBV7-8 | NA | TGTGCCAGCAGCTCTGGGACCAGGGATACGCAGTATTTT | CASSSGTRDTQYF
NA | TRBJ1-1 | TRBV6-5 | TRBD1 | TGTGCCAGCTGGAGGGTCGGGACAGAAGAAGCTTTCTTT | CASWRVGTEEAFF
few | TRBJ1-6 | TRBV6-5 | TRBD1 | TGTGCCAGCAGTTACTTCCCAACGGGACAGGTCCCCGGGTCACCCCTCCACTTT | CASSYFPTGQVPGSPLHF
NA | TRBJ1-1 | TRBV4-3 | NA | TGCGCCAGCAGCCAGGGTCGCGTGAACACTGAAGCTTTCTTT | CASSQGRVNTEAFF
few | TRBJ2-1 | TRBV20-1 | TRBD2 | TGCAGTGCTAGAGATTCCAGGTGGTCTAGCGGTCACAATGAGCAGTTCTTC | CSARDSRWSSGHNEQFF
NA | TRBJ1-2 | TRBV20-1 | NA | TGCAGTGCCCCTGAAACCCCTAACTATGGCTACACCTTC | CSAPETPNYGYTF
NA | TRBJ2-7 | TRBV20-1 | NA | TGCAGTGCAGCCGGGACTTTCAATACCTACGAGCAGTACTTC | CSAAGTFNTYEQYF
few | TRBJ2-3 | TRBV20-1 | TRBD2 | TGCAGTGCTATAGCGGGACCTAGCACAGATACGCAGTATTTT | CSAIAGPSTDTQYF
few | TRBJ1-5 | TRBV13 | NA | TGTGCCAGCAGCCTCCGGGACGGGAGCAATCAGCCCCAGCATTTT | CASSLRDGSNQPQHF
few | TRBJ2-2 | TRBV18 | NA | TGTGCCAGCTCAGAACTAGAGAACACCGGGGAGCTGTTTTTT | CASSELENTGELFF
few | TRBJ2-3 | TRBV7-9 | NA | TGTGCCAGCAGCGTAGGGGGAGATACGCAGTATTTT | CASSVGGDTQYF
NA | TRBJ1-5 | TRBV6-2/TRBV6-3 | TRBD1 | TGTGCCAGCACCGGGACAGCCGCATTCCGGGGCAATCAGCCCCAGCATTTT | CASTGTAAFRGNQPQHF
NA | TRBJ2-3 | TRBV7-9 | NA | TGTGCCAGCAGCTCCACACGAGGCACAGATACGCAGTATTTT | CASSSTRGTDTQYF
once | TRBJ2-2 | TRBV20-1 | TRBD1 | TGCAGTGCAGGGGCCAAAGGACAGGGGATAGGGGAGCTGTTTTTT | CSAGAKGQGIGELFF